One and the same sample provided the 25 T cell receptor beta chains below, sequenced in a study of blood T cell repertoires in COVID-19. Data came from immunoSEQ multiplex PCR; TCRdb stores just in-frame clones and leaves some out. The sample gives 85,000 to 120,000 clones, 71% of which show up once; 0.9% is in the top ten. Sequenced material: peripheral blood. These receptors were taken from a human donor with acute or convalescent COVID-19. The donor label of this sample is uncertain.

This clone has just a few counts. An end of the junction differs from the germline gene, which may be a read error. The chain employs TRBV7-7 and TRBJ2-5; D might be TRBD1 (6 bases). The CDR3 loop spans 16 amino acids. CDR1 is SSHAT, CDR2 FNYEAQ, per germline (reference sequence). CDR3 in amino acids: CASSKLPNRADETQYF. The CDR3 DNA sequence: TGTGCTAGCAGCAAGCTACCGAACAGGGCGGACGAGACCCAGTACTTC. The whole variable domain, remainder taken from reference TRBV7-7 and TRBJ2-5, is GAGVSQSPRYKVTKRGQDVTLRCDPISSHATLYWYQQALGQGPEFLTYFNYEAQPDKSGLPSDRFSAERPEGSISTLTIQRTEQRDSAMYRCASSKLPNRADETQYFGPGTRLLVL.

This clone has ten or more counts. The J gene is TRBJ2-7, the V gene TRBV28; weak D call: TRBD2 (6 bases). V was pared by 4 bases and J by 3 bases, with 19 bases between. Germline V gene sequence: CDR1 MDHEN, CDR2 SYDVKM. CDR3 length: 16 amino acids. The CDR3 DNA follows: TGTGCCAGCAGTTCGCTACGGGGGACGGTTATCTACGAGCAGTACTTC. This translates into CASSSLRGTVIYEQYF.

This CDR3 reads CASSFGQGYTEAFF. DNA for the CDR3: TGCGCCAGCAGCTTTGGACAGGGGTACACTGAAGCTTTCTTT. The rearrangement links TRBV5-1 to TRBJ1-1; 9 nucleotides line up with TRBD1. J gave up 3 bases and V 2 bases, and 2 bases lay outside the gene matches. CDR3 length: 14 amino acids. Germline V gives CDR1 SGHRS, CDR2 YFSETQ.

The rearrangement joins TRBV5-1 to TRBJ2-7; D not certain. This CDR3 comprises 15 residues. Germline CDR1 and CDR2: SGHRS and YFSETQ. With 2 bases removed from V and 0 bases from J, the gap between germline ends came to 12 bases. The CDR3: CASSLEAIPSYEQYF. The CDR3 coding sequence is TGCGCCAGCAGCTTAGAAGCTATCCCCTCCTACGAGCAGTACTTC. The entire variable domain, with the rest obtained from reference TRBV5-1 and TRBJ2-7, is as follows: KAGVTQTPRYLIKTRGQQVTLSCSPISGHRSVSWYQQTPGQGLQFLFEYFSETQRNKGNFPGRFSGRQFSNSRSEMNVSTLELGDSALYLCASSLEAIPSYEQYFGPGTRLTVT.

The V call is TRBV7-2, the J call TRBJ1-2; D is uncertain. V lost 5 bases and J lost 0, with 10 bases in between. The CDR3 loop spans 14 amino acids. The V gene's germline CDR1 is SGHTA and CDR2 FQGNSA. CDR3 in DNA: TGTGCCAGCAGCCTCCAGGTGACTAACTATGGCTACACCTTC. Amino acid sequence: CASSLQVTNYGYTF. Filled out from reference TRBV7-2 and TRBJ1-2, the complete variable domain reads GAGVSQSPSNKVTEKGKDVELRCDPISGHTALYWYRQSLGQGLEFLIYFQGNSAPDKSGLPSDRFSAERTGGSVSTLTIQRTQQEDSAVYLCASSLQVTNYGYTFGSGTRLTVV.

The CDR3 loop reads CASSPPGGRNYGYTF. In DNA form, the CDR3 reads TGTGCCAGCAGTCCCCCGGGGGGGCGAAACTATGGCTACACCTTC. The chain carries TRBV28 and TRBJ1-2, with a tentative D call TRBD1 (6 bases). Trimming took 5 bases from V and 2 from J, leaving 15 bases between them. Germline V gene sequence: CDR1 MDHEN, CDR2 SYDVKM. The CDR3 runs to 15 residues.

This clone was recorded a few times. The V gene is TRBV7-2, the J gene TRBJ2-3; 7 bases are a match to TRBD2. The trim removed 1 base at V and 6 bases at J, leaving 4 bases unmatched. CDR1 is SGHTA, CDR2 FQGNSA, per germline. The CDR3 is 14 residues long. In DNA, the CDR3 is TGTGCCAGCAGCTTAGTCGGGGGGTACGATACGCAGTATTTT. It translates to CASSLVGGYDTQYF.

The chain uses TRBV4-1 and TRBJ2-5, with 8 bases identical to TRBD2. Looked up from germline, CDR1 is MGHRA and CDR2 is YSYEKL. There are 17 residues in the CDR3. The junction had 13 bases not matched to a gene; V was cut back by 3 bases and J by 4 bases. The CDR3: CASSHPGRGGTGETQYF. CDR3 coding DNA: TGCGCCAGCAGCCACCCCGGGAGGGGGGGGACGGGAGAGACCCAGTACTTC.

This rearrangement joins TRBV18 to TRBJ1-1; unclear D gene. CDR3 size: 14 residues. V lost 3 bases to trimming and J lost 5 bases, with 13 bases between them. In germline, CDR1 is KGHSH, CDR2 LQKENI. The CDR3 coding sequence is TGTGCCAGCTCACCCCTGGAGTCGGGGACTGAAGCTTTCTTT. Its protein is CASSPLESGTEAFF.

This chain connects TRBV7-9 to TRBJ2-3; tentatively, D is TRBD1 (6 bases). The CDR3 spans 14 residues. V lost 2 bases, J lost 1 base, and 7 bases lay in between. Germline V gene lookup returns CDR1 SEHNR and CDR2 FQNEAQ (reference sequence). CDR3 in DNA: TGTGCCAGCAGCTTATCAGGGGGCACAGATACGCAGTATTTT. Protein: CASSLSGGTDTQYF.

The V call is TRBV6-6, the J call TRBJ1-6, with D maybe TRBD1 (6 bases). Trimming took off 6 bases at V and 0 bases at J, with 12 bases between the two ends. Germline CDR1 MNHNY, CDR2 SVGAGI (reference sequence). The CDR3 totals 16 residues. CDR3 in DNA: TGTGCCAGCAGCGTGCGGACAGTCTCCTATAATTCACCCCTCCACTTT. Translation: CASSVRTVSYNSPLHF.

The chain recombines TRBV28 with TRBJ1-2; TRBD1 matches 8 bases. This CDR3 has 13 amino acids. Germline V gene data show CDR1 as MDHEN and CDR2 as SYDVKM. V dropped 6 bases and J dropped 5; count of bases not matched to a gene: 5. The CDR3 bases are TGTGCCAGCAGGACAGGGGTGGGGTATGGCTACACCTTC. As protein: CASRTGVGYGYTF.

This sequence joins TRBV19 and TRBJ1-1; the D is unclear. V lost 4 bases to trimming and J lost 3 bases, with 18 bases between them. The CDR3 is 16 residues long. Germline CDR1 reads LNHDA; CDR2 reads SQIVND (reference sequence). CDR3 in amino acids: CASSKTRSPGYTEAFF. The CDR3 DNA reads as TGTGCCAGTAGTAAGACCCGGTCACCCGGGTACACTGAAGCTTTCTTT.

This chain joins TRBV19 and TRBJ1-2; D might be TRBD1 (6 bases). The CDR3 has 16 amino acids. CDR1 and CDR2 (germline): LNHDA, SQIVND (reference sequence). The V end was cut by 6 bases, the J end by 2 bases, with 19 bases between. Written as DNA, the CDR3 is TGTGCCAGTAGAACGCCGGCGGGGGGCAAAAACTATGGCTACACCTTC. Translating gives CASRTPAGGKNYGYTF.

This clone showed up just a few times. The chain has TRBV29-1 and TRBJ2-7; 7 bases agree with TRBD1. The CDR3 length is 11 residues. V was pared by 7 bases and J by 3 bases, with 3 bases of the junction left unmatched. Germline V gives CDR1 SQVTM, CDR2 ANQGSEA. The CDR3 loop reads CSAGTDYEQYF. The CDR3 DNA reads as TGCAGCGCTGGGACAGACTACGAGCAGTACTTC.

The chain is built from TRBV11-2 and TRBJ1-4, with 9 bases fitting TRBD1. V was pared by 5 bases and J by 4 bases, with 11 bases of the junction left unmatched. Per the germline V gene, CDR1 is SGHAT and CDR2 is FQNNGV. The CDR3 is 17 amino acids. The DNA for the CDR3 is TGTGCCAGCAGCCCGGGACAGGGCCCTCGCTATAATGAAAAACTGTTTTTT. This gives the protein CASSPGQGPRYNEKLFF.

This clone appeared once. The chain joins TRBV6-5 to TRBJ2-2, with a tentative D call TRBD2 (6 bases). The CDR3 has 14 amino acids. V was shortened by 9 bases and J by 3 bases, with 14 bases between the two germline ends. The germline CDR1 and CDR2 sequences are MNHEY and SVGAGI. This chain's CDR3 is CASTGGAHTGELFF. In DNA form, the CDR3 reads TGTGCCAGTACCGGAGGGGCGCACACCGGGGAGCTGTTTTTT.

The rearrangement joins TRBV2 to TRBJ2-2; TRBD2 matches 8 bases. The CDR3 covers 16 residues. Germline CDR1 SNHLY, CDR2 FYNNEI. Losses at the gene ends were 2 bases for V and 4 bases for J; bases not matched to a gene: 6. CDR3 residues: CASSERGGRSTGELFF. In DNA, the CDR3 is TGTGCCAGCAGTGAACGGGGGGGGCGGAGCACCGGGGAGCTGTTTTTT.

This clone was seen more than once but under ten times. V gene TRBV27 combines with J gene TRBJ1-4, with 8 bases that match TRBD1. The length of the CDR3 is 17 residues. Germline values: CDR1 MNHEY, CDR2 SMNVEV (reference sequence). With 3 bases clipped from V and 7 bases from J, the junction kept 13 bases outside the gene matches. CDR3 in DNA: TGTGCCAGCAGTTTCCTCGGACAGGGAGAGGGTGGTGAAAAACTGTTTTTT. This sequence encodes CASSFLGQGEGGEKLFF.

This clone was found once. The genes are TRBV28 and TRBJ2-7; weak D call: TRBD2 (7 bases). Trimming removed 3 bases at V and 3 bases at J, with 12 bases between. The CDR3 extends over 14 amino acids. Germline V gene sequence: CDR1 MDHEN, CDR2 SYDVKM. DNA for the CDR3: TGTGCCAGCAGTTTGGATAGGGGGGGCTACGAGCAGTACTTC. Encoded protein: CASSLDRGGYEQYF.

In its sample, this clone was seen once. V and J are TRBV7-6 and TRBJ2-3, with 13 bases identical to TRBD2. Germline assignment: CDR1 SGHVS and CDR2 FNYEAQ. Trimming took 5 bases from V and 6 from J; bases not matched to a gene: 8. This CDR3 is built from 16 residues. CDR3 nucleotides: TGTGCCAGCAGCCCCCGGACTAGCGGGGGCAGGGATACGCAGTATTTT. It encodes CASSPRTSGGRDTQYF.

V is TRBV30 and J is TRBJ1-1; 8 positions match TRBD1. The V and J ends lost 5 bases and 1 base, in that order; junction bases with no gene match: 9. CDR3 length: 15 amino acids. Germline CDR1 GTSNPN, CDR2 SVGIG (reference sequence). DNA for the CDR3: TGTGCCTGGTCGACAGGGGCAGCCAGGAACACTGAAGCTTTCTTT. It yields the protein CAWSTGAARNTEAFF.

The chain employs TRBV5-1 and TRBJ1-1, with 8 nucleotides matching TRBD1. J was trimmed by 1 base and V by 2 bases; bases with no gene match: 4. CDR1 is SGHRS and CDR2 is YFSETQ in the germline V gene. The CDR3 length is 15 residues. CDR3 nucleotide sequence: TGCGCCAGCAGCTTACGACAGGGGAAGAACACTGAAGCTTTCTTT. It translates to CASSLRQGKNTEAFF.

V and J are TRBV2 and TRBJ1-4, with unresolved D. The CDR3 has 13 residues. The germline V gene has CDR1 SNHLY and CDR2 FYNNEI. V was trimmed by 6 bases and J by 10 bases, leaving 15 bases between them. This chain's CDR3 is CASRNTVGGKLFF. In nucleotides, the CDR3 is TGTGCCAGCAGGAACACGGTGGGAGGAAAACTGTTTTTT. Based on the CDR3 plus reference TRBV2 and TRBJ1-4, the full variable domain is EPEVTQTPSHQVTQMGQEVILRCVPISNHLYFYWYRQILGQKVEFLVSFYNNEISEKSEIFDDQFSVERPDGSNFTLKIRSTKLEDSAMYFCASRNTVGGKLFFGSGTQLSVL.

The table lists this clone with a few counts. This rearrangement joins TRBV13 to TRBJ1-3, with 8 bases that match TRBD1. In germline, CDR1 is PRHDT, CDR2 FYEKMQ (reference sequence). Trimming at V came to 4 bases and at J to 0 bases, leaving 5 bases not matched to a gene. This CDR3 comprises 16 residues. The CDR3 coding sequence is TGTGCCAGCAGCTACGGGACAGGCCTCTCTGGAAACACCATATATTTT. Amino acids: CASSYGTGLSGNTIYF. Full variable domain (rest looked up from reference TRBV13 and TRBJ1-3): AAGVIQSPRHLIKEKRETATLKCYPIPRHDTVYWYQQGPGQDPQFLISFYEKMQSDKGSIPDRFSAQQFSDYHSELNMSSLELGDSALYFCASSYGTGLSGNTIYFGEGSWLTVV.